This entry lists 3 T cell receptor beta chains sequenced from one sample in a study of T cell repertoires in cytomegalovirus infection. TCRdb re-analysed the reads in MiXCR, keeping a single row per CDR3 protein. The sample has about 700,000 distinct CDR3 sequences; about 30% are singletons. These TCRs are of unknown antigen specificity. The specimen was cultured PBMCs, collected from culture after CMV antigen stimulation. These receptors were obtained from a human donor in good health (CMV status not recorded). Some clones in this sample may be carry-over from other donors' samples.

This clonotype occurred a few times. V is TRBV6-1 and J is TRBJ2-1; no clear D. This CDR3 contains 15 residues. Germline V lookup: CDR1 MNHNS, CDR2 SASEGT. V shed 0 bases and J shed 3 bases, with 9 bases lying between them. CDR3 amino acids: CASSEANRYYNEQFF. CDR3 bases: TGTGCCAGCAGTGAAGCCAATAGGTACTACAATGAGCAGTTCTTC.

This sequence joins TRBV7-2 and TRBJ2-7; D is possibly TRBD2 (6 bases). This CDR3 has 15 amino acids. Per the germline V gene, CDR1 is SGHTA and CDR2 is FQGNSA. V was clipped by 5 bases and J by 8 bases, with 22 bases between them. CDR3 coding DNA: TGTGCCAGCAGCCCACCGGGAGCCGAAGGTTTCCAGCAGTACTTC. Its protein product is CASSPPGAEGFQQYF.

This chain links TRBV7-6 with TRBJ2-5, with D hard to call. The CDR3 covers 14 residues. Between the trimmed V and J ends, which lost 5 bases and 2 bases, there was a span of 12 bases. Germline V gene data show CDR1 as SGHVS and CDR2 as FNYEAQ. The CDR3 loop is CASSLNDFQETQYF. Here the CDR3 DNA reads TGTGCCAGCAGCCTTAACGACTTTCAAGAGACCCAGTACTTC.